This TCR beta chain comes out of a study of technical replicates of blood from a handful of donors. This clone is labeled as medium-sized. The same CDR3 can be traced to other DNA sequences in this sample. V lost 3 bases, J lost 3 bases, and 3 bases stayed unmatched. The CDR3 is 14 amino acids. CDR1 SGHRS and CDR2 YFSETQ come from the germline V gene. Data came from immunoSEQ multiplex PCR; TCRdb stores just in-frame clones and leaves some out. In the table there are tens of thousands of clones, more than 75% of which are singletons. V usage is TRBV5-1 and J usage is TRBJ2-1; 7 bases are a match to TRBD1. The source of this sequence is a human donor in good health. Some clones in this sample may be carry-over from other donors' samples. Specimen: PBMCs. The DNA for the CDR3 is TGCGCCAGCAGCTCCTCAGGGGGCTACAATGAGCAGTTCTTC. It specifies CASSSSGGYNEQFF.